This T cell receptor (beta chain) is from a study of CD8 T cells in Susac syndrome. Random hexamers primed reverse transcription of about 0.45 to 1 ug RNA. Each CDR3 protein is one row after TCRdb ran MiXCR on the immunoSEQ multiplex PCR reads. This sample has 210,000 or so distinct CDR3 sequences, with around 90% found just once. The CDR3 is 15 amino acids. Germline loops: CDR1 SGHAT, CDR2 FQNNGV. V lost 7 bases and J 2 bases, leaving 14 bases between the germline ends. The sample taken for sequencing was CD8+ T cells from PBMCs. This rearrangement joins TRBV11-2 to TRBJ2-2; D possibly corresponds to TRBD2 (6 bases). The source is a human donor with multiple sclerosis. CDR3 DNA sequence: TGTGCCAGCACGGGCGGGACTTTTAACACCGGGGAGCTGTTTTTT. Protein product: CASTGGTFNTGELFF.